This TCR beta chain appears in the sequencing data of a study of cytomegalovirus exposure and HLA in healthy donors. The donors were part of the roughly 130-subject validation cohort, which stood apart from the roughly 680-subject first cohort. The V gene's germline CDR1 is SNHLY and CDR2 FYNNEI. V lost 9 bases to trimming and J lost 4 bases; unmatched junction nucleotides: 7. The CDR3 totals 13 residues. Profiled with immunoSEQ multiplex PCR; TCRdb holds only in-frame clones, not every one. The table lists 150,000 to 200,000 clones, approximately 86% of them singletons. Sequenced sample: PBMCs. This chain links TRBV2 with TRBJ2-7; 9 positions match TRBD2. This clonotype was obtained from a man aged 25-45 years in good health and CMV-seropositive. CDR3 protein: CASSRLAEYEQYF. The CDR3 DNA reads as TGTGCCAGTTCAAGACTAGCGGAGTACGAGCAGTACTTC.